These 27 T cell receptor beta chains share one sample of origin, sequenced in a study of cytomegalovirus exposure and HLA in healthy donors. It was with 60 Vbeta and 13 Jbeta primers that the PCR ran. Profiling relied on immunoSEQ multiplex PCR, and the TCRdb table lists in-frame clones only, not all of them. The data hold around 97,000 clones, with 65% to 80% observed a single time. Input material: PBMCs. Receptors were obtained from a woman aged 18-30 years in good health and CMV-seropositive.

CDR3 in amino acids: CASSQPAGPPYEQYF. CDR3 nucleotide sequence: TGTGCCAGCAGCCAACCAGCGGGACCACCCTACGAGCAGTACTTC. V gene TRBV14 combines with J gene TRBJ2-7; 7 bases align to TRBD2. The CDR3 spans 15 residues. The V and J ends lost 2 bases and 2 bases, in that order; junction bases with no gene match: 6. The V gene's germline CDR1 is SGHDN and CDR2 FVKESK.

This clone was recorded once. This chain connects TRBV9 to TRBJ1-1; D not resolved. V gave up 0 bases and J gave up 0 bases, with 6 bases separating them. There are 14 residues in the CDR3. Per the germline V gene, CDR1 is SGDLS and CDR2 is YYNGEE. CDR3 DNA: TGTGCCAGCAGCGTAGACAGTTTGAACACTGAAGCTTTCTTT. Its translation is CASSVDSLNTEAFF.

This clone was observed a few times. The chain uses TRBV2 and TRBJ2-2, with 7 bases fitting TRBD1. The CDR3 loop spans 17 amino acids. Germline assignment: CDR1 SNHLY and CDR2 FYNNEI. V shed 5 bases and J 0 bases; nucleotides not matched to a gene: 9. The CDR3 DNA reads TGTGCCAGCAGTCACCCACGTGGGACAGCGAACACCGGGGAGCTGTTTTTT. This encodes CASSHPRGTANTGELFF.

CDR3 DNA: TGTGCCAGCAGCCACTCGAGGGTAGATACGCAGTATTTT. Translated, it gives CASSHSRVDTQYF. The rearrangement joins TRBV4-2 to TRBJ2-3, with a tentative D call TRBD2 (5 bases). V gave up 3 bases and J gave up 5 bases, with 9 bases separating them. The germline gives CDR1 LGHNA, CDR2 YNFKEQ. This CDR3 contains 13 residues.

This chain uses TRBV2 with TRBJ1-2, with D uncertain. V was shortened by 6 bases and J by 5 bases, with 13 bases between the two germline ends. The V gene's germline CDR1 is SNHLY and CDR2 FYNNEI. CDR3 length equals 13 residues. This chain's CDR3 is CASSNPEWYGYTF. DNA for the CDR3: TGTGCCAGCAGCAACCCCGAGTGGTATGGCTACACCTTC.

The chain links TRBV7-8 to TRBJ2-5; D remains unclear. Per germline, CDR1 SGHVS and CDR2 FQNEAQ. CDR3 length: 13 residues. V lost 8 bases to trimming and J lost 3 bases, with 13 bases between them. CDR3 nucleotide sequence: TGTGCCAGCTCGGCTAGGATGAAAGAGACCCAGTACTTC. This gives the protein CASSARMKETQYF.

This chain connects TRBV5-4 to TRBJ2-7; D possibly corresponds to TRBD2 (5 bases). CDR3 length equals 16 residues. Germline V gives CDR1 SGHNT, CDR2 YYREEE (reference sequence). Deletions cut 1 base from V and 0 bases from J, with 14 bases between. CDR3 in DNA: TGTGCCAGCAGCTTGATCACGACGGGGTTCTCCTACGAGCAGTACTTC. This gives the protein CASSLITTGFSYEQYF.

This clone was seen only a few times. The chain links TRBV7-3 to TRBJ2-5; D gene unclear. V gave up 2 bases and J gave up 2 bases, with 6 bases separating them. The CDR3 runs 13 residues. Looked up from germline, CDR1 is SGHTA and CDR2 is FQGTGA. As DNA, the CDR3 is TGTGCCAGCAGCTTACAGGTTCAAGAGACCCAGTACTTC. This sequence encodes CASSLQVQETQYF. The whole variable domain, filled in from reference TRBV7-3 and TRBJ2-5, reads GAGVSQTPSNKVTEKGKYVELRCDPISGHTALYWYRQSLGQGPEFLIYFQGTGAADDSGLPNDRFFAVRPEGSVSTLKIQRTERGDSAVYLCASSLQVQETQYFGPGTRLLVL.

CDR3 region: CASIDRGMSTEAFF. The CDR3 DNA follows: TGTGCCAGTATAGACAGGGGGATGAGCACTGAAGCTTTCTTT. The chain uses TRBV19 and TRBJ1-1, with TRBD1 identical over 9 bases. There are 14 residues in the CDR3. Looked up from germline, CDR1 is LNHDA and CDR2 is SQIVND (reference sequence). J gave up 4 bases and V 7 bases, and 7 bases lay outside the gene matches.

The chain links TRBV18 to TRBJ2-1, with D maybe TRBD2 (5 bases). Germline CDR1 and CDR2: KGHSH and LQKENI. There are 13 residues in the CDR3. The V end was cut by 5 bases, the J end by 7 bases, with 12 bases between. The CDR3 region is CASSWSRENEQFF. In DNA form, the CDR3 reads TGTGCCAGCTCATGGTCGAGGGAGAATGAGCAGTTCTTC.

V usage is TRBV18 and J usage is TRBJ2-2, with TRBD2 matching over 7 bases. CDR1 KGHSH and CDR2 LQKENI come from the germline V gene. CDR3 length: 16 amino acids. V lost 3 bases, J lost 3 bases, and 7 bases stayed unmatched. CDR3: CASSPPGGRDTGELFF. The CDR3 DNA follows: TGTGCCAGCTCACCTCCTGGCGGGAGAGACACCGGGGAGCTGTTTTTT.

J is TRBJ2-7 and V is TRBV7-9, with 9 bases fitting TRBD2. Germline assignment: CDR1 SEHNR and CDR2 FQNEAQ (reference sequence). V lost 1 base to trimming and J lost 4 bases; unmatched junction nucleotides: 8. The CDR3 totals 16 residues. The CDR3 spells CASSLGGTSRVYEQYF. In DNA, the CDR3 is TGTGCCAGCAGCTTAGGGGGGACTAGCAGGGTGTACGAGCAGTACTTC.

The V gene is TRBV13, the J gene TRBJ2-3; TRBD2 matches 14 bases. V trimming: 5 bases; J trimming: 0 bases; junction bases outside the gene matches: 7. CDR3 length: 18 amino acids. The germline CDR1 and CDR2 sequences are PRHDT and FYEKMQ (reference sequence). This chain's CDR3 is CASSAGLAGATSTDTQYF. CDR3 nucleotide sequence: TGTGCCAGCAGCGCGGGACTAGCGGGGGCGACTAGCACAGATACGCAGTATTTT.

Comment on this clone: At the DNA level, this CDR3 is encoded by other sequences in the same sample as well. The chain is built from TRBV4-1 and TRBJ2-7; 7 positions agree with TRBD2. Trimming took 3 bases from V and 2 from J; bases not matched to a gene: 4. The CDR3 consists of 14 residues. The germline gives CDR1 MGHRA, CDR2 YSYEKL. Here the CDR3 reads CASSQAGEPYEQYF. The CDR3 nucleotides read TGCGCCAGCAGCCAGGCGGGAGAGCCCTACGAGCAGTACTTC.

The rearrangement uses TRBV27 and TRBJ2-7; a possible D gene is TRBD1 (6 bases). The CDR3 spans 14 residues. Germline V CDR1 and CDR2: MNHEY, SMNVEV (reference sequence). The ends were cut back, 1 base at V and 2 bases at J, with 9 bases in the middle. The CDR3 sequence is CASSLWGPTYEQYF. The CDR3 bases are TGTGCCAGCAGTTTATGGGGGCCCACCTACGAGCAGTACTTC.

This rearrangement joins TRBV5-1 to TRBJ2-7; TRBD1 is a possible D gene (5 bases). V lost 5 bases to trimming and J lost 4 bases, with 13 bases between them. The CDR3 has 13 amino acids. Germline assignment: CDR1 SGHRS and CDR2 YFSETQ. CDR3 DNA: TGCGCCAGCAGAGGTGGGGCCCCTTACGAGCAGTACTTC. Amino acid sequence: CASRGGAPYEQYF.

The V and J genes are TRBV6-6 and TRBJ2-5, with D unresolved. There are 12 residues in the CDR3. The germline gives CDR1 MNHNY, CDR2 SVGAGI (reference sequence). V was trimmed by 8 bases and J by 5 bases, leaving 12 bases between them. CDR3 DNA: TGTGCCAGCGCCTCACAATCGGAGACCCAGTACTTC. This gives the protein CASASQSETQYF.

The gene calls are TRBV29-1 and TRBJ2-7; TRBD2 matches at 14 bases. CDR1 and CDR2 from the germline V gene are SQVTM and ANQGSEA. J was trimmed by 4 bases and V by 1 base; bases with no gene match: 0. The CDR3 extends over 14 amino acids. The CDR3 is CSVEGTSGRYEQYF. CDR3 DNA sequence: TGCAGCGTTGAAGGGACTAGCGGGAGGTACGAGCAGTACTTC.

The count of this clone is one. The chain links TRBV30 to TRBJ1-5; D gene uncertain. Trimming left V 3 bases short and J 5 bases short, with 11 bases between. The CDR3 runs 13 residues. The germline gives CDR1 GTSNPN, CDR2 SVGIG (reference sequence). This CDR3 is CAWSPGDYQPQHF. CDR3 coding DNA: TGTGCCTGGAGCCCGGGAGACTATCAGCCCCAGCATTTT. Full variable domain (remainder filled in from reference TRBV30 and TRBJ1-5): SQTIHQWPATLVQPVGSPLSLECTVEGTSNPNLYWYRQAAGRGLQLLFYSVGIGQISSEVPQNLSASRPQDRQFILSSKKLLLSDSGFYLCAWSPGDYQPQHFGDGTRLSIL.

This clone was seen more than once but under ten times. V is TRBV7-9 and J is TRBJ1-5; D is unresolved. Germline CDR1 is SEHNR and CDR2 is FQNEAQ (reference sequence). The CDR3 has 13 residues. Trimming took 5 bases from V and 5 from J, leaving 10 bases between them. The CDR3 loop is CASSRTADQPQHF. CDR3 nucleotides: TGTGCCAGCAGCCGGACTGCAGATCAGCCCCAGCATTTT.

The V call is TRBV5-4, the J call TRBJ1-2, with D possibly TRBD1 on 5 matching bases. The V gene's germline CDR1 is SGHNT and CDR2 YYREEE (reference sequence). The CDR3 totals 12 residues. Trimming left V 9 bases short and J 4 bases short, with 13 bases between. CDR3 amino acids: CATTGGVYGYTF. Written as DNA, the CDR3 is TGTGCCACCACCGGAGGGGTCTATGGCTACACCTTC.

The chain links TRBV9 to TRBJ2-1; D gene ambiguous. This CDR3 contains 15 residues. From germline, CDR1 is SGDLS and CDR2 YYNGEE. V was pared by 0 bases and J by 2 bases, with 9 bases between. The CDR3 nucleotides read TGTGCCAGCAGCGTAGATCAGGCTCCCTACAATGAGCAGTTCTTC. Its protein is CASSVDQAPYNEQFF.

The V call is TRBV7-9, the J call TRBJ1-1; tentative D call: TRBD1 (6 bases). Germline assignment: CDR1 SEHNR and CDR2 FQNEAQ (reference sequence). Trimming took 6 bases from V and 0 from J, leaving 23 bases between them. The CDR3 covers 18 residues. The DNA for the CDR3 is TGTGCCAGCAGTTTTCGGGGGGGCCGGCGATTATTGAACACTGAAGCTTTCTTT. Amino acids: CASSFRGGRRLLNTEAFF. The full variable domain, rest sourced from reference TRBV7-9 and TRBJ1-1, is DTGVSQNPRHKITKRGQNVTFRCDPISEHNRLYWYRQTLGQGPEFLTYFQNEAQLEKSRLLSDRFSAERPKGSFSTLEIQRTEQGDSAMYLCASSFRGGRRLLNTEAFFGQGTRLTVV.

The rearrangement joins TRBV19 to TRBJ2-1; the D gene is possibly TRBD2 (6 bases). The ends were cut back, 5 bases at V and 16 bases at J, with 18 bases in the middle. Germline CDR1 LNHDA, CDR2 SQIVND (reference sequence). This CDR3 has 12 amino acids. The DNA of the CDR3 is TGTGCCAGTAGTCCCCGGAAGGGGAGGTGTTTCTTC. It encodes CASSPRKGRCFF.

The chain couples TRBV15 to TRBJ2-6; possibly TRBD2 for D (5 bases). The CDR3 spans 17 residues. Per germline, CDR1 LNHNV and CDR2 YYDKDF (reference sequence). V was clipped by 5 bases and J by 2 bases, with 16 bases between them. DNA of the CDR3: TGTGCCACCAGCGCGGACGGATTCGGGGCTGGGGCCAACGTCCTGACTTTC. It encodes CATSADGFGAGANVLTF.

The chain combines TRBV6-1 with TRBJ1-1; D is possibly TRBD1 (6 bases). Germline V gene sequence: CDR1 MNHNS, CDR2 SASEGT. This CDR3 has 12 residues. V lost 6 bases to trimming and J lost 8 bases, with 13 bases between them. CDR3 sequence: CASRQGAHEAFF. The DNA for the CDR3 is TGTGCCAGCAGACAGGGTGCCCACGAAGCTTTCTTT.

The chain links TRBV19 to TRBJ1-2; D is perhaps TRBD1 (6 bases). V lost 4 bases to trimming and J lost 2 bases, with 11 bases between them. CDR3 length: 14 amino acids. Germline lookup yields CDR1 LNHDA and CDR2 SQIVND (reference sequence). CDR3 protein: CASSTLTGNYGYTF. The CDR3 DNA reads TGTGCCAGTAGTACCCTAACAGGGAACTATGGCTACACCTTC.